The next 8 T cell receptor beta chains were all read from a single sample in a study of OX40 agonist ivuxolimab in advanced cancers. The repertoire was sequenced with immunoSEQ multiplex PCR; TCRdb's copy has only in-frame clones and lacks some. The sample has around 60,000 clones; around 77% are singletons. Sequencing used CD4+ or CD8+ T cells sorted from blood, obtained in a trial of the OX40 agonist ivuxolimab. All receptors derive from an adult with an advanced solid tumor such as melanoma, head and neck, liver or kidney cancer.

The chain carries TRBV2 and TRBJ1-2, with a weak D call TRBD1 (5 bases). Germline values: CDR1 SNHLY, CDR2 FYNNEI. This CDR3 comprises 15 residues. Deletions cut 4 bases from V and 4 bases from J, with 16 bases between. The DNA of the CDR3 is TGTGCCAGCAGTGTCAGGGAGTCGATGGGCTATGGCTACACCTTC. Its translation is CASSVRESMGYGYTF.

The chain recombines TRBV27 with TRBJ2-7, with 7 bases matching TRBD1. Per germline, CDR1 MNHEY and CDR2 SMNVEV (reference sequence). The CDR3 extends over 16 amino acids. The J segment lost 3 bases and the V segment lost 6 bases, leaving 14 bases of the junction unmatched. Here the CDR3 reads CASRPRQGEGFYEQYF. CDR3 DNA: TGTGCCAGCAGACCCCGACAGGGTGAAGGATTCTACGAGCAGTACTTC.

This clone was counted between two and nine times. The chain is built from TRBV5-6 and TRBJ1-3, with D possibly being TRBD1 (6 bases). The CDR3 length is 14 residues. V lost 4 bases to trimming and J lost 3 bases, with 11 bases between them. The germline V gene encodes CDR1 SGHDT and CDR2 YYEEEE. CDR3 protein: CASSIRGYGNTIYF. The CDR3 coding sequence is TGTGCCAGCAGCATCAGGGGCTATGGAAACACCATATATTTT. Full variable domain (rest looked up from reference TRBV5-6 and TRBJ1-3): DAGVTQSPTHLIKTRGQQVTLRCSPKSGHDTVSWYQQALGQGPQFIFQYYEEEERQRGNFPDRFSGHQFPNYSSELNVNALLLGDSALYLCASSIRGYGNTIYFGEGSWLTVV.

The rearrangement uses TRBV7-8 and TRBJ2-1; the match to TRBD2 covers 10 bases. Germline CDR1 SGHVS, CDR2 FQNEAQ. The CDR3 length is 16 residues. With V trimmed by 2 bases and J by 8 bases, 9 bases remained unmatched. CDR3 loop: CASSLWTASGGHEQFF. The CDR3 DNA reads TGTGCCAGCAGCTTATGGACGGCTAGCGGGGGCCATGAGCAGTTCTTC.

The chain links TRBV5-1 to TRBJ2-6, with D unclear. This CDR3 region has 14 residues. Germline assignment: CDR1 SGHRS and CDR2 YFSETQ. V dropped 2 bases and J dropped 1 base, with 4 bases sitting between them. The CDR3 DNA reads TGCGCCAGCAGCTTAGGGTCTGGGGCCAACGTCCTGACTTTC. Protein product: CASSLGSGANVLTF.

J is TRBJ2-7 and V is TRBV7-2; D is possibly TRBD2 (5 bases). Trimming shortened V by 6 bases and J by 2 bases, and 17 bases separated the two germline ends. The germline V gene has CDR1 SGHTA and CDR2 FQGNSA. The CDR3 is made up of 15 amino acids. As DNA, the CDR3 is TGTGCCAGCAGTCCCTTTACTAGGCGCCCCTACGAGCAGTACTTC. It is translated as CASSPFTRRPYEQYF.

The rearrangement links TRBV7-3 to TRBJ2-7; 9 nucleotides agree with TRBD1. CDR1 and CDR2 from the germline V gene are SGHTA and FQGTGA. Trimming cost V 1 base and J 2 bases; bases outside gene matches: 12. The CDR3 totals 18 residues. The CDR3 sequence is CASSLRADRDRAAYEQYF. CDR3 DNA: TGTGCCAGCAGCTTAAGGGCGGACCGGGACAGGGCGGCCTACGAGCAGTACTTC.

The V and J genes are TRBV5-4 and TRBJ2-7, with 11 bases fitting TRBD2. This CDR3 is built from 15 residues. The germline gives CDR1 SGHNT, CDR2 YYREEE (reference sequence). V was pared by 2 bases and J by 1 base, with 2 bases of the junction left unmatched. CDR3 residues: CASSFTSGSSYEQYF. The CDR3 DNA sequence: TGTGCCAGCAGCTTTACTAGCGGGAGTTCCTACGAGCAGTACTTC.